The clone carrying this T cell receptor beta chain has a handful of counts. Its antigen is currently unknown. Losses at the gene ends were 1 base for V and 6 bases for J; bases not matched to a gene: 5. Germline V gives CDR1 SGHTA, CDR2 FQGNSA. CDR3 length: 17 amino acids. The entry originates in a study of cytomegalovirus exposure and HLA in healthy donors. The PCR used 60 Vbeta and 13 Jbeta primers. Repertoires were generated with immunoSEQ multiplex PCR, while TCRdb's copy carries only in-frame clones and drops some. The table includes approximately 200,000 clones, around 80% detected once. Points from the study as a whole: In a later analysis, donors in an Asian-associated ancestry cluster reportedly had fewer N-insertions in productive TCRs than the cohort mean. For most TCR beta V segments, an earlier analysis put the productive rate at about 90% or about 30% of the time. It was in a later analysis that TCR association rates were seen to vary by HLA locus, highest for DRB1 and lowest for HLA-C.

Sequenced sample: PBMCs. The chain carries TRBV7-2 and TRBJ2-1, with 14 nucleotides matching TRBD2. This TCR was sampled from a man aged 25 to 40 in good health and CMV-seronegative. Here the CDR3 reads CASSLVTGTSGSNEQFF. DNA of the CDR3: TGTGCCAGCAGCTTAGTAACGGGGACTAGCGGGAGCAATGAGCAGTTCTTC.